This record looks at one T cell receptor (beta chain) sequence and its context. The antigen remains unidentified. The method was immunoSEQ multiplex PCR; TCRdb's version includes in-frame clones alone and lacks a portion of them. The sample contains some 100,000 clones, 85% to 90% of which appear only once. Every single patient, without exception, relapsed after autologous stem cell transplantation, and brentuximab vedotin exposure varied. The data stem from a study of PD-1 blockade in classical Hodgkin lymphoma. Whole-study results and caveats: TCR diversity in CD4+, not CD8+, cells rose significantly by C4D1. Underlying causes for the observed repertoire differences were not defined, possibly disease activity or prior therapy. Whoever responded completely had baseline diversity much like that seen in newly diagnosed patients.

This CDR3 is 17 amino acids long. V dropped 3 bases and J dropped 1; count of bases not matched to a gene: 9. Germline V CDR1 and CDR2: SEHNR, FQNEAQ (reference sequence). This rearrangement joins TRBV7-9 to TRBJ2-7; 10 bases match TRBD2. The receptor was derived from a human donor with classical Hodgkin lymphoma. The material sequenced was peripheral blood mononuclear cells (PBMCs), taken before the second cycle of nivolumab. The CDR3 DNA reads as TGTGCCAGCAGCTTCTCATACAGGACTAGCGGTTCCTACGAGCAGTACTTC. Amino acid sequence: CASSFSYRTSGSYEQYF.